This T cell receptor (beta chain) came from a study of OX40 agonist ivuxolimab in advanced cancers. At the level of the whole study: Ivuxolimab was an agonistic, fully human IgG2 monoclonal antibody directed against OX40 (CD134), a costimulatory receptor. A male proportion of almost 85% and a mean age of approximately 60 years, ranging from about 20 to 80, were recorded for the dose-escalation cohort. Prior anti-PD-1, anti-PD-L1 or anti-CTLA-4 therapy was permitted, and 40% of dose-escalation patients had received checkpoint inhibitors. Intravenous ivuxolimab was administered to patients every 2 weeks at six dose levels: 0.01, 0.1, 0.3, 1.5, 3 and 10 mg/kg. Three dose-escalation patients achieved partial responses, one with hepatocellular carcinoma and two with cutaneous melanoma. The point of sequencing TCRbeta in the periphery was to test whether ivuxolimab changed TCR sequence diversity and drove clonal T-cell expansion. The paper reports the monotherapy dose-escalation portion (N ≈ 50 patients) of the phase I ivuxolimab trial. Of the roughly 51 patients in dose escalation, about 20 had hepatocellular carcinoma, about 15 had melanoma, 9 had renal cell carcinoma and 9 had head and neck cancer.

On the study overall, not on this receptor specifically: In partial responders in the 0.1-3.0 mg/kg groups, normalized peripheral clonal expansion was found to be among the lowest, especially among CD8+ T cells. At doses of 0.1 to 3.0 mg/kg, clonal expansion of both CD4+ and CD8+ T cells in blood was seen between baseline and week 6. The antigen specificity of the peripheral T cells that underwent clonal expansion was not determined. Low levels of normalized T-cell clonal expansion were also seen in some patients who did not respond. After ivuxolimab, more expanded clones were found on average in CD8+ T cells than in CD4+ T cells.

CDR1 and CDR2, looked up from the germline V gene, are SGHAT and FQNNGV. CDR3 length: 15 amino acids, cysteine to phenylalanine. Here the CDR3 DNA is all that survives: 45 bases in frame from base 1. At the junction V is shortened by 5 bases and J by 4 bases, with 18 bases in between. With regard to this clone: The antigen this receptor binds is unknown. Within one base of it there is no much larger clone, and no base qualities were kept.

Patients with a history of autoimmune disease or receiving systemic immunosuppression were excluded from the trial. In every dose cohort, peripheral blood was drawn for TCR sequencing at baseline, cycle 4 day 1, and cycle 7 day 1. The samples were taken from a phase I, first-in-human, multicenter, open-label dose-escalation trial of ivuxolimab. Adults with locally advanced or metastatic melanoma, renal cell carcinoma, hepatocellular carcinoma or head and neck squamous cell carcinoma were enrolled in the trial. Before TCR sequencing, CD4+ T cells and CD8+ T cells were sorted from peripheral blood as separate populations. For sequencing of the TCRbeta CDR3 region, genomic DNA was extracted from the sorted cells. The immunoSEQ Assay was used for sequencing of TCRbeta CDR3 regions. The clones in this table, taken by TCRdb from immuneACCESS, are in-frame only. Not every clone is retained; where verified, under half of the shortfall comes from an unresolved V gene, and the cause of the rest is unknown. The sample yields around 8,000 clones; 80% were counted once. The ten largest clones take up 70% to 75% of the sample.

The clonotype comes from an adult with an advanced solid tumor such as melanoma, head and neck, liver or kidney cancer. The specimen comprised CD4+ or CD8+ T cells sorted from blood, sampled in a trial of the OX40 agonist ivuxolimab. Recombination joined TRBV11-2 with TRBJ2-7; the D assignment is uncertain and may be TRBD1 or TRBD2, with 5 bases supporting each. The nucleotides read TGTGCCAGCAGCCTCCGGGGCCCCATAGGATACGAGCAGTACTTC. Translated, it reads CASSLRGPIGYEQYF.